The next 30 T cell receptor beta chains were all read from a single sample in a study of shared clonotypes between healthy human individuals (dated by TCRdb to 2018 to 2020). Libraries were made using the immunoSEQ multiplex PCR assay. TCRdb re-hosts the immuneACCESS table, in-frame sequences only. Its copies lack some clones; in the studies checked, an unresolved V gene accounts for under half of them, and the cause for the rest is not known. This sample has more than 1,200,000 clones in its table, and approximately 98.5% of those were observed once. Of the sample, about 0.35% is held by the ten largest clones. The sample comprised naive CD4+ T cells sorted from blood. This specimen's cell subset or site label, per the study, means: CD45RA+ positively selected. These receptors all stem from a man aged 30-40 years in good health.

The chain couples TRBV5-1 to TRBJ2-7; D is uncertain. This CDR3 region has 13 residues. The V end was cut by 0 bases, the J end by 4 bases, with 8 bases between. Per germline, CDR1 SGHRS and CDR2 YFSETQ. This CDR3 reads CASSLVTRYEQYF. Here the CDR3 DNA reads TGCGCCAGCAGCTTGGTCACGCGGTACGAGCAGTACTTC.

The V call is TRBV7-9, the J call TRBJ2-1; D perhaps matches TRBD2 (6 bases). The CDR3 totals 16 residues. Germline CDR1 reads SEHNR; CDR2 reads FQNEAQ (reference sequence). Trimming shortened V by 4 bases and J by 0 bases, and 13 bases separated the two germline ends. The CDR3 sequence: CASSSGTSSSYNEQFF. CDR3 DNA: TGTGCCAGCAGCTCCGGGACTTCAAGCTCCTACAATGAGCAGTTCTTC.

The CDR3 sequence is CASSTLFIAGGYNEQFF. Written as DNA, the CDR3 is TGTGCCAGCTCCACCCTATTTATAGCGGGAGGTTACAATGAGCAGTTCTTC. The rearrangement joins TRBV18 to TRBJ2-1; TRBD2 aligns across 10 bases. V trimming: 6 bases; J trimming: 4 bases; junction bases outside the gene matches: 12. Germline V gene sequence: CDR1 KGHSH, CDR2 LQKENI. This CDR3 contains 17 residues.

This clone is a singleton in its sample. The genes are TRBV5-1 and TRBJ2-7; TRBD2 matches at 8 bases. V shed 3 bases and J 1 base; nucleotides not matched to a gene: 9. Germline CDR1 SGHRS, CDR2 YFSETQ. CDR3 size: 16 residues. CDR3 nucleotides: TGCGCCAGCAGCTCTACCTCCACTAGCGGATCCTACGAGCAGTACTTC. Its protein product is CASSSTSTSGSYEQYF.

This chain uses TRBV5-4 with TRBJ2-1, with 7 bases identical to TRBD1. The junction had 9 bases not matched to a gene; V was cut back by 4 bases and J by 5 bases. CDR1 is SGHNT and CDR2 is YYREEE in the germline V gene (reference sequence). The CDR3 contains 15 residues. This chain's CDR3 is CASSRQGRVNNEQFF. The CDR3 bases are TGTGCCAGCAGCCGACAGGGTCGGGTCAACAATGAGCAGTTCTTC.

J is TRBJ2-3 and V is TRBV18; D call uncertain. The CDR3 extends over 12 amino acids. With 3 bases removed from V and 5 bases from J, the gap between germline ends came to 6 bases. The germline gives CDR1 KGHSH, CDR2 LQKENI. The CDR3 here is CASSPLEDTQYF. The CDR3 bases are TGTGCCAGCTCACCCCTCGAAGATACGCAGTATTTT.

The chain combines TRBV4-1 with TRBJ1-2; D gene uncertain. Germline V gene sequence: CDR1 MGHRA, CDR2 YSYEKL. Trimming pared 2 bases from V and 3 bases from J, leaving 16 bases between. The CDR3 contains 16 residues. CDR3 nucleotide sequence: TGCGCCAGCAGCCAAAAAACCGTGTCTCCGGACTATGGCTACACCTTC. Amino acid sequence: CASSQKTVSPDYGYTF.

The chain recombines TRBV27 with TRBJ2-3, with no clear D. The CDR3 contains 18 residues. From germline, CDR1 is MNHEY and CDR2 SMNVEV (reference sequence). Trimming cost V 3 bases and J 0 bases, with 19 bases left between them. The CDR3 loop reads CASSLGWSAVSSTDTQYF. In nucleotides, the CDR3 is TGTGCCAGCAGTTTGGGTTGGAGCGCGGTTTCTAGCACAGATACGCAGTATTTT.

Regarding this clone: The same CDR3 is also encoded by other DNA sequences in this sample. J is TRBJ2-1 and V is TRBV18; no definite D call. V dropped 2 bases and J dropped 0 bases, with 8 bases sitting between them. This CDR3 contains 15 residues. Germline loops: CDR1 KGHSH, CDR2 LQKENI. In DNA form, the CDR3 reads TGTGCCAGCTCACCAGCAACGAGCTCCTACAATGAGCAGTTCTTC. Translating it yields CASSPATSSYNEQFF.

The chain recombines TRBV4-3 with TRBJ1-2; 7 bases align to TRBD1. CDR1 is LGHNA, CDR2 YSLEER, per germline. Unmatched junction bases numbered 11, after V lost 3 bases and J lost 4 bases. The CDR3 is made up of 16 amino acids. CDR3 sequence: CASSQEQGSLFYGYTF. CDR3 nucleotides: TGCGCCAGCAGCCAGGAACAGGGGTCGCTCTTCTATGGCTACACCTTC.

On this clone: One junction end disagrees with the germline gene, perhaps due to a read error. The CDR3 nucleotides read TGTGCCAGCAGAGAAGGACTGATCTACGAGCAGTACTTC. The encoded protein is CASREGLIYEQYF. The V and J genes are TRBV2 and TRBJ2-7, with a weak D call TRBD2 (5 bases). Germline lookup yields CDR1 SNHLY and CDR2 FYNNEI. The CDR3 has 13 amino acids.

V gene TRBV14 combines with J gene TRBJ1-2; D ambiguous. The CDR3 is made up of 12 amino acids. V lost 0 bases and J 4 bases, leaving 3 bases between the germline ends. Germline CDR1 and CDR2: SGHDN and FVKESK. The CDR3 region has the DNA TGTGCCAGCAGCCAAGAGGGCTATGGCTACACCTTC. This gives the protein CASSQEGYGYTF. Together with reference TRBV14 and TRBJ1-2, the CDR3 gives the full variable domain: EAGVTQFPSHSVIEKGQTVTLRCDPISGHDNLYWYRRVMGKEIKFLLHFVKESKQDESGMPNNRFLAERTGGTYSTLKVQPAELEDSGVYFCASSQEGYGYTFGSGTRLTVV.

The chain has TRBV11-2 and TRBJ2-3, with D maybe TRBD1 (7 bases). The germline gives CDR1 SGHAT, CDR2 FQNNGV. The CDR3 sequence is 16 residues long. Trimming removed 5 bases from V and 2 bases from J, with 17 bases in between. CDR3 sequence reads: CASSPGGSGSTDTQYF. In DNA form, the CDR3 reads TGTGCCAGCAGCCCAGGGGGTAGCGGTTCCACAGATACGCAGTATTTT. Variable domain in full (rest from reference TRBV11-2 and TRBJ2-3): EAGVAQSPRYKIIEKRQSVAFWCNPISGHATLYWYQQILGQGPKLLIQFQNNGVVDDSQLPKDRFSAERLKGVDSTLKIQPAKLEDSAVYLCASSPGGSGSTDTQYFGPGTRLTVL.

This chain uses TRBV19 with TRBJ1-2; D possibly corresponds to TRBD1 (5 bases). This CDR3 is 13 amino acids long. Germline V gene sequence: CDR1 LNHDA, CDR2 SQIVND (reference sequence). Trimming left V 3 bases short and J 2 bases short, with 7 bases between. CDR3 bases: TGTGCCAGTAGTATCCAGGGAAACTATGGCTACACCTTC. It is translated as CASSIQGNYGYTF.

The J gene is TRBJ1-2, the V gene TRBV6-1; D remains ambiguous. Trimming removed 2 bases from V and 6 bases from J, with 10 bases in between. This CDR3 comprises 13 residues. Per the germline V gene, CDR1 is MNHNS and CDR2 is SASEGT. The CDR3: CASSELGGDGYTF. CDR3 in DNA: TGTGCCAGCAGTGAATTGGGCGGCGATGGCTACACCTTC.

This chain connects TRBV11-2 to TRBJ1-1; D remains unclear. V gave up 5 bases and J gave up 0 bases, with 13 bases separating them. Germline-derived CDR1 and CDR2 are SGHAT and FQNNGV. The CDR3 is 15 residues long. CDR3 coding DNA: TGTGCCAGCAGCCTCCGAAGGCGCTTGAACACTGAAGCTTTCTTT. It yields the protein CASSLRRRLNTEAFF. Full variable domain (outside the CDR3, taken from reference TRBV11-2 and TRBJ1-1): EAGVAQSPRYKIIEKRQSVAFWCNPISGHATLYWYQQILGQGPKLLIQFQNNGVVDDSQLPKDRFSAERLKGVDSTLKIQPAKLEDSAVYLCASSLRRRLNTEAFFGQGTRLTVV.

The V gene is TRBV19, the J gene TRBJ1-1; 8 bases line up with TRBD1. Germline V lookup: CDR1 LNHDA, CDR2 SQIVND (reference sequence). CDR3 length equals 17 residues. V was pared by 1 base and J by 0 bases, with 7 bases of the junction left unmatched. CDR3 in amino acids: CASSIGRDRFMNTEAFF. CDR3 nucleotides: TGTGCCAGTAGTATAGGACGGGACAGGTTTATGAACACTGAAGCTTTCTTT.

The chain joins TRBV5-1 to TRBJ2-3; D is perhaps TRBD1 or TRBD2 (5 bases each). Deletions cut 2 bases from V and 4 bases from J, with 14 bases between. CDR1 and CDR2 from the germline V gene are SGHRS and YFSETQ. The CDR3 is 15 amino acids. In DNA form, the CDR3 reads TGCGCCAGCAGCTTAGATTCGAGGGGTGCAGATACGCAGTATTTT. It is translated as CASSLDSRGADTQYF.

This clone was seen once. Other nucleotide sequences from this sample produce the same CDR3. The gene calls are TRBV18 and TRBJ2-5, with D unresolved. Deletions cut 1 base from V and 2 bases from J, with 2 bases between. Looked up from germline, CDR1 is KGHSH and CDR2 is LQKENI. The CDR3 spans 12 residues. The CDR3 is CASSPRQETQYF. The CDR3 nucleotides are TGTGCCAGCTCACCACGGCAAGAGACCCAGTACTTC.

The chain is built from TRBV10-3 and TRBJ1-5, with D uncertain. V was trimmed by 4 bases and J by 6 bases, leaving 13 bases between them. The CDR3 contains 14 residues. Germline CDR1 reads ENHRY; CDR2 reads SYGVKD. CDR3 region: CAISGQLPGQPQHF. The CDR3 nucleotides read TGTGCCATCAGTGGGCAGCTCCCCGGTCAGCCCCAGCATTTT.

This clone was observed once. This chain uses TRBV7-2 with TRBJ1-3, with a possible D match to TRBD1 (5 bases). The CDR3 is 16 residues long. V was shortened by 1 base and J by 6 bases, with 16 bases between the two germline ends. Germline CDR1 reads SGHTA; CDR2 reads FQGNSA. CDR3 amino acids: CASSLGPGPLSNTIYF. The CDR3 DNA follows: TGTGCCAGCAGCTTAGGGCCGGGACCGTTGTCAAACACCATATATTTT.

This clone was picked up one time. The chain links TRBV4-1 to TRBJ1-1; D gene ambiguous. Trimming cost V 0 bases and J 2 bases, with 10 bases left between them. The CDR3 has 15 residues. Germline V gives CDR1 MGHRA, CDR2 YSYEKL. The chain's CDR3 is CASSQDLAVNTEAFF. The CDR3 DNA sequence: TGCGCCAGCAGCCAAGATTTGGCAGTCAACACTGAAGCTTTCTTT.

The rearrangement links TRBV2 to TRBJ1-4; D gene ambiguous. CDR3 length: 13 residues. Trimming took 8 bases from V and 3 from J, leaving 10 bases between them. The germline gives CDR1 SNHLY, CDR2 FYNNEI. The CDR3 nucleotides are TGTGCCAGCGGAGACAATGCTAATGAAAAACTGTTTTTT. Protein sequence: CASGDNANEKLFF.

This chain links TRBV28 with TRBJ1-2; D uncertain. The germline V gene has CDR1 MDHEN and CDR2 SYDVKM. The germline V and J ends were trimmed by 3 bases and 1 base, with 27 bases remaining between them. The CDR3 extends over 20 amino acids. The CDR3 region is CASSLPKFHRGGKINYGYTF. CDR3 sequence (DNA): TGTGCCAGCAGTTTGCCAAAGTTTCACCGGGGAGGAAAAATTAACTATGGCTACACCTTC.

The chain has TRBV11-1 and TRBJ2-3, with 8 bases lining up with TRBD2. Germline trimming cut 5 bases from V and 7 bases from J; bases unmatched to any gene: 8. CDR1 is SGHAT and CDR2 is FQDESV in the germline V gene (reference sequence). This CDR3 is built from 14 residues. The CDR3 bases are TGTGCCAGCAGCCCCCCTGCGGGGGGCTATACGCAGTATTTT. Amino acid sequence: CASSPPAGGYTQYF.

J is TRBJ1-5 and V is TRBV19; no definite D call. V was clipped by 6 bases and J by 3 bases, with 18 bases between them. The CDR3 extends over 16 amino acids. From germline, CDR1 is LNHDA and CDR2 SQIVND (reference sequence). CDR3 sequence (DNA): TGTGCCAGTAGCCCGGGAAGCCAAAAAATCAATCAGCCCCAGCATTTT. It specifies CASSPGSQKINQPQHF.

This chain uses TRBV21-1 with TRBJ2-3; TRBD2 reflects the table's D call only, with no check against the DNA. TRBV21-1 is given as a pseudogene. The CDR3 is 17 amino acids. CDR3 in amino acids: CASSNSTSGFQTDTQYF. The CDR3 nucleotides are TGTGCCAGCAGCAATTCTACTAGCGGGTTCCAGACAGATACGCAGTATTTT.

The chain employs TRBV18 and TRBJ2-5, with 11 bases matching TRBD2. Germline V gene sequence: CDR1 KGHSH, CDR2 LQKENI. V lost 6 bases, J lost 3 bases, and 15 bases stayed unmatched. The CDR3 runs to 18 residues. The CDR3 DNA reads TGTGCCAGCTCTCCCACAACCCCGACTAGCGGGGAGGAAGAGACCCAGTACTTC. Translation: CASSPTTPTSGEEETQYF. The variable domain in full, with the rest retrieved from reference TRBV18 and TRBJ2-5, is NAGVMQNPRHLVRRRGQEARLRCSPMKGHSHVYWYRQLPEEGLKFMVYLQKENIIDESGMPKERFSAEFPKEGPSILRIQQVVRGDSAAYFCASSPTTPTSGEEETQYFGPGTRLLVL.

Concerning this clone: The same CDR3 arises from other DNA sequences in this sample as well. The rearrangement links TRBV28 to TRBJ2-5, with D tentatively TRBD2 (6 bases). Trimming left V 2 bases short and J 5 bases short, with 12 bases between. This CDR3 has 14 residues. Germline CDR1 and CDR2: MDHEN and SYDVKM. The CDR3 spells CASSLPAGGETQYF. The CDR3 DNA sequence: TGTGCCAGCAGTTTACCAGCGGGCGGGGAGACCCAGTACTTC.

V and J are TRBV7-3 and TRBJ1-1; D ambiguous. The CDR3 totals 13 residues. Germline V gene lookup returns CDR1 SGHTA and CDR2 FQGTGA. V lost 5 bases, J lost 3 bases, and 10 bases lay in between. CDR3 region: CASSQARDTEAFF. CDR3 DNA sequence: TGTGCCAGCAGCCAGGCACGAGACACTGAAGCTTTCTTT. Together with reference TRBV7-3 and TRBJ1-1, the CDR3 gives the full variable domain: GAGVSQTPSNKVTEKGKYVELRCDPISGHTALYWYRQSLGQGPEFLIYFQGTGAADDSGLPNDRFFAVRPEGSVSTLKIQRTERGDSAVYLCASSQARDTEAFFGQGTRLTVV.